Following are 11 T cell receptor beta chains from one sample sequenced in a study of T cell changes during pregnancy in multiple sclerosis. Generated by immunoSEQ multiplex PCR, the TCRdb table keeps only in-frame clones and is missing some. This sample carries about 80,000 clones, 92% of them seen once, and the ten largest clones take about 2.5%. Specimen: peripheral blood, collected before pregnancy. The origin of the receptors is a female donor with multiple sclerosis, enrolled in a pregnancy study.

This chain links TRBV7-2 with TRBJ2-7, with 13 bases lining up with TRBD2. V gave up 0 bases and J gave up 0 bases; unmatched junction bases: 8. CDR3 length equals 19 residues. The germline V gene has CDR1 SGHTA and CDR2 FQGNSA. CDR3 loop: CASSLALGTSGASSYEQYF. Here the CDR3 DNA reads TGTGCCAGCAGCTTAGCGCTTGGGACTAGCGGGGCCAGCTCCTACGAGCAGTACTTC.

This clone appeared a single time. The chain recombines TRBV6-6 with TRBJ2-7; TRBD2 aligns across 7 bases. Trimming cost V 5 bases and J 2 bases; bases outside gene matches: 6. Germline V gene lookup returns CDR1 MNHNY and CDR2 SVGAGI (reference sequence). The CDR3 runs 14 residues. The CDR3 protein is CASSPTGGAYEQYF. The CDR3 region has the DNA TGTGCCAGCAGTCCGACGGGGGGAGCCTACGAGCAGTACTTC.

The chain joins TRBV6-5 to TRBJ1-2, with D perhaps matching TRBD1 (6 bases). The CDR3 sequence is 15 residues long. Germline V gene lookup returns CDR1 MNHEY and CDR2 SVGAGI. Trimming shortened V by 0 bases and J by 3 bases, and 11 bases separated the two germline ends. The CDR3 spells CASSYSTDSHYGYTF. DNA of the CDR3: TGTGCCAGCAGTTACTCGACGGACAGTCACTATGGCTACACCTTC.

The chain employs TRBV28 and TRBJ2-1, with TRBD1 matching 8 bases. The trim removed 6 bases at V and 6 bases at J, leaving 7 bases unmatched. Germline-derived CDR1 and CDR2 are MDHEN and SYDVKM. This CDR3 contains 14 residues. The CDR3 spells CASRTQGAANEQFF. The DNA for the CDR3 is TGTGCCAGCAGGACCCAGGGGGCGGCCAATGAGCAGTTCTTC.

This chain links TRBV19 with TRBJ2-1; tentatively, D is TRBD2 (7 bases). CDR1 LNHDA and CDR2 SQIVND come from the germline V gene (reference sequence). CDR3 size: 15 residues. V lost 3 bases to trimming and J lost 6 bases, with 15 bases between them. The CDR3 DNA reads TGTGCCAGTAGTATTGGGGGCGGGAGTGGCAATGAGCAGTTCTTC. This encodes CASSIGGGSGNEQFF.

The V and J genes are TRBV28 and TRBJ1-5; 8 positions match TRBD1. Germline CDR1 MDHEN, CDR2 SYDVKM. There are 16 residues in the CDR3. J was trimmed by 7 bases and V by 7 bases; bases with no gene match: 15. In nucleotides, the CDR3 is TGTGCCAGCATCCCTACAGGACAGGGATCTCGGCAGCCCCAGCATTTT. It specifies CASIPTGQGSRQPQHF.

This rearrangement joins TRBV25-1 to TRBJ1-2, with D possibly being TRBD1 (5 bases). This CDR3 has 18 amino acids. Germline-derived CDR1 and CDR2 are MGHDK and SYGVNS. Trimming removed 7 bases from V and 3 bases from J, with 27 bases in between. In DNA, the CDR3 is TGTGCCAGCACCCCCACGGGGGGGATCCCTAATCTCTACTATGGCTACACCTTC. Translated, it gives CASTPTGGIPNLYYGYTF.

This chain links TRBV28 with TRBJ2-3; D uncertain. Germline CDR1 reads MDHEN; CDR2 reads SYDVKM. This CDR3 spans 17 amino acids. Trimming removed 2 bases from V and 0 bases from J, with 15 bases in between. The CDR3 coding sequence is TGTGCCAGCAGTTTACCCGACTCTGCCCCTAGCACAGATACGCAGTATTTT. It codes for CASSLPDSAPSTDTQYF.

This clone was detected once. The chain joins TRBV11-1 to TRBJ2-7; 9 bases line up with TRBD2. V shed 7 bases, J shed 0 bases, and the junction held 7 bases outside the gene matches. The CDR3 runs 15 residues. Germline lookup yields CDR1 SGHAT and CDR2 FQDESV (reference sequence). The CDR3 DNA reads TGTGCCAGCACACGGCGGGAGGGCCTCTCCTACGAGCAGTACTTC. Amino acids: CASTRREGLSYEQYF.

The CDR3 loop is CATSADRSSYEQYF. CDR3 bases: TGTGCCACCAGCGCCGACAGGAGCTCCTACGAGCAGTACTTC. The chain combines TRBV15 with TRBJ2-7; a possible D gene is TRBD1 (6 bases). Per germline, CDR1 LNHNV and CDR2 YYDKDF (reference sequence). CDR3 size: 14 residues. Trimming took 5 bases from V and 0 from J, leaving 11 bases between them.

The chain is built from TRBV28 and TRBJ2-1; 11 bases align to TRBD2. From germline, CDR1 is MDHEN and CDR2 SYDVKM. The V and J ends lost 6 bases and 8 bases, in that order; junction bases with no gene match: 9. CDR3 length: 15 residues. Here the CDR3 DNA reads TGTGCCAGCAGACTCCGGACTAGCGGGTCTGATGAGCAGTTCTTC. This gives the protein CASRLRTSGSDEQFF.